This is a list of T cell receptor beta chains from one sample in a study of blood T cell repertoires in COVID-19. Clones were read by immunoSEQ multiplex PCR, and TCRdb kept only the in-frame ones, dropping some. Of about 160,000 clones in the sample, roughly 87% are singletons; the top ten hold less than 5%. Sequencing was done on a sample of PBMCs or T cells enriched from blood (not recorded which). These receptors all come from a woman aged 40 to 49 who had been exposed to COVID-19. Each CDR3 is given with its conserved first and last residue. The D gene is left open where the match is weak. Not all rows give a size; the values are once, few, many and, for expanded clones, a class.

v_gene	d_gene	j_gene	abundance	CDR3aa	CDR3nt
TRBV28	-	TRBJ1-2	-	CASSLQGYGYTF	TGTGCCAGCAGTTTACAGGGCTATGGCTACACCTTC
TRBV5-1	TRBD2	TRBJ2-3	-	CASTTSGGPPDTQYF	TGCGCCAGCACGACTAGCGGGGGGCCCCCAGATACGCAGTATTTT
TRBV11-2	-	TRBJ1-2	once	CASSLDLADNYGYTF	TGTGCCAGCAGCTTAGATCTGGCAGATAACTATGGCTACACCTTC
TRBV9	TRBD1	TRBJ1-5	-	CASSVGRGSNQPQHF	TGTGCCAGCAGCGTAGGCAGGGGGAGCAATCAGCCCCAGCATTTT
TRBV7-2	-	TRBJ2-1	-	CASSLSGYNEQFF	TGTGCCAGCAGCTTAAGCGGGTACAATGAGCAGTTCTTC
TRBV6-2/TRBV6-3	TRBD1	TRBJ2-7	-	CASSKDGTGHYEQYF	TGTGCCAGCAGCAAAGACGGGACAGGGCACTACGAGCAGTACTTC
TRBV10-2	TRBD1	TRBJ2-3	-	CASSDQGAQDTQYF	TGCGCCAGCAGTGATCAGGGGGCGCAGGATACGCAGTATTTT
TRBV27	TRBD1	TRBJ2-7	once	CASSSPGTGHHEQYF	TGTGCCAGCAGTTCACCCGGGACAGGACACCACGAGCAGTACTTC
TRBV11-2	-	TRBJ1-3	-	CASSLEGHRVNTIYF	TGTGCCAGCAGCTTAGAGGGGCACAGGGTAAACACCATATATTTT
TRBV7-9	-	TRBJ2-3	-	CASTLSPDTQYF	TGTGCCAGCACCCTATCCCCAGATACGCAGTATTTT
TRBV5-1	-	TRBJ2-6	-	CASSLADSGANVLTF	TGCGCCAGCAGCTTGGCAGACTCTGGGGCCAACGTCCTGACTTTC
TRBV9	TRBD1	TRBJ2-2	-	CASSPGGNTGELFF	TGTGCCAGCAGCCCAGGGGGGAACACCGGGGAGCTGTTTTTT
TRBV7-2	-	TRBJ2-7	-	CASSPGGGKGYEQYF	TGTGCCAGCAGCCCAGGTGGCGGGAAAGGGTACGAGCAGTACTTC
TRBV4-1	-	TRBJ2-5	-	CASSQGGFSGAQETQYF	TGCGCCAGCAGCCAAGGTGGATTTAGCGGAGCACAAGAGACCCAGTACTTC
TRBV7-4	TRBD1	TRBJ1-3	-	CASSSGTGSFGNTIYF	TGTGCCAGCAGCTCCGGGACAGGGTCATTCGGAAACACCATATATTTT
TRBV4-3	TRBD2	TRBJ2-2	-	CASSQDPAGRSRTGELFF	TGCGCCAGCAGCCAAGATCCAGCGGGGCGTTCCCGTACCGGGGAGCTGTTTTTT
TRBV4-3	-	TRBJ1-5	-	CASSQASGIPNQPQHF	TGCGCCAGCAGCCAAGCTTCAGGGATCCCCAATCAGCCCCAGCATTTT
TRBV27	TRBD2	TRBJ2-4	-	CASSQGTSGRVAKNIQYF	TGTGCCAGCAGTCAAGGGACTAGCGGGAGGGTAGCCAAAAACATTCAGTACTTC
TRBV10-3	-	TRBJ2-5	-	CAISVGQYQETQYF	TGTGCCATCAGTGTCGGACAGTACCAAGAGACCCAGTACTTC
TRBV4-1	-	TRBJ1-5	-	CASSQEQGIYQPQHF	TGCGCCAGCAGCCAAGAACAGGGTATTTATCAGCCCCAGCATTTT
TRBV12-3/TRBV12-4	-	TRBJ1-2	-	CASSVTRLGYTF	TGTGCCAGCAGCGTGACCAGGCTTGGCTACACCTTC
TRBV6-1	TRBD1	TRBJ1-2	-	CASSERGDRGRGYTF	TGTGCCAGCAGTGAACGAGGGGACAGGGGGCGTGGCTACACCTTC
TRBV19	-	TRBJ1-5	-	CASSTQGSNQPQHF	TGTGCCAGTAGTACCCAGGGTAGCAATCAGCCCCAGCATTTT
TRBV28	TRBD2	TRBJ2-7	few	CASSLFRQGGNEQYF	TGTGCCAGCAGTTTATTTAGGCAGGGAGGGAACGAGCAGTACTTC
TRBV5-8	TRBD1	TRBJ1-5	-	CASSEGQRNQPQHF	TGTGCCAGCAGCGAGGGACAGCGGAATCAGCCCCAGCATTTT
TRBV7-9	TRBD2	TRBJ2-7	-	CASSLLLAGGEQYF	TGTGCCAGCAGCTTACTACTAGCGGGGGGCGAGCAGTACTTC
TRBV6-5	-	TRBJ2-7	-	CASSYSLALSYEQYF	TGTGCCAGCAGTTACTCGCTAGCACTTAGCTACGAGCAGTACTTC
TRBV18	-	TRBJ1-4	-	CASSPLKGEGDEKLFF	TGTGCCAGCTCACCCCTAAAAGGGGAGGGTGATGAAAAACTGTTTTTT
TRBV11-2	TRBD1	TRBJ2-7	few	CASSLGGTGSYEQYF	TGTGCCAGCAGCTTAGGAGGGACAGGTTCCTACGAGCAGTACTTC
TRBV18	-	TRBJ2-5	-	CASSPGAETQYF	TGTGCCAGCTCACCTGGAGCGGAGACCCAGTACTTC
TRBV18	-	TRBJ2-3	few	CASSPTAVTDTQYF	TGTGCCAGCTCACCGACGGCGGTCACAGATACGCAGTATTTT